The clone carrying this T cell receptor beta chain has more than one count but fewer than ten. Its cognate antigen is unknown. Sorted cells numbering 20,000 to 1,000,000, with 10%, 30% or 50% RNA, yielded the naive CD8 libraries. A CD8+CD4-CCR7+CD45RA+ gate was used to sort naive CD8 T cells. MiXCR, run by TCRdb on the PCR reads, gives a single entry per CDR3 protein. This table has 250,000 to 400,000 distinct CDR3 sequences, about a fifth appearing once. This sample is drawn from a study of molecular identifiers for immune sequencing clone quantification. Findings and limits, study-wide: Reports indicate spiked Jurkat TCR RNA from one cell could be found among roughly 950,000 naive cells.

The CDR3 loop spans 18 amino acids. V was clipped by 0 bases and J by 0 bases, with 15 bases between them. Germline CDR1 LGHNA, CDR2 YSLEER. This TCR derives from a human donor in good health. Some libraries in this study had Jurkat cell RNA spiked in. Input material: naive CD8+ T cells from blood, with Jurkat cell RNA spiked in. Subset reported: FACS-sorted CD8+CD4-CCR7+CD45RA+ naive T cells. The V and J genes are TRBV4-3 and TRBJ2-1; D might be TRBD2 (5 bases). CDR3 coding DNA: TGCGCCAGCAGCCAAGATTTCGGGGATCCAAGCTCCTACAATGAGCAGTTCTTC. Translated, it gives CASSQDFGDPSSYNEQFF.